The T cell receptor beta chain described here comes from a study of T cell responses to AZD1222 COVID-19 vaccine. This clone showed up just a few times. The antigen remains unidentified. TCRdb's copy holds only in-frame clones and misses some; the assay was immunoSEQ multiplex PCR. The table shows approximately 140,000 clones, with about 92% occurring only once. Study-level results: The donor cohort was predominantly white British with a female majority, and clonal diversity may have been underestimated. Researchers report vaccine-associated CD4 TCRs spanning spike, with dominance at 160-218 and 743-854. The breadth and depth of Spike-specific TCRs increased once two AZD1222 doses had been given.

Analysis merged second doses at about 4 or about 12 weeks. The sequence came from an adult who received the AZD1222 COVID-19 vaccine. The sequences come from peripheral blood, collected 28 days after the second AZD1222 dose.

DNA of the CDR3: TGTGCCAGCAGCTCACTAAAGAGCTATGGCTACACCTTC. Translating gives CASSSLKSYGYTF. The chain links TRBV6-5 to TRBJ1-2, with D unresolved. V lost 6 bases and J 4 bases, leaving 12 bases between the germline ends. This CDR3 has 13 residues. Germline CDR1 MNHEY, CDR2 SVGAGI.